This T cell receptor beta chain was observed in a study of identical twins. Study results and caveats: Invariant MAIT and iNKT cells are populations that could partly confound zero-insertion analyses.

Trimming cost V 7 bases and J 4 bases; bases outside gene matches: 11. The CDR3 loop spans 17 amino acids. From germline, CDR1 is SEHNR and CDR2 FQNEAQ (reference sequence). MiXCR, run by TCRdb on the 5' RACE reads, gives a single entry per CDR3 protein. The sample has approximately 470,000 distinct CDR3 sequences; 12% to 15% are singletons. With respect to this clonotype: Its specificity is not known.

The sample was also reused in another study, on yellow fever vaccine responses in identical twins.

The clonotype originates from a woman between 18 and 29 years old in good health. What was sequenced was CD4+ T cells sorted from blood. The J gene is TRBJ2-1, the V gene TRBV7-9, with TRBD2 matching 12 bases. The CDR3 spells CASTGLAGMGPYNEQFF. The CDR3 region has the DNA TGTGCCAGCACCGGACTAGCGGGAATGGGACCATACAATGAGCAGTTCTTC.